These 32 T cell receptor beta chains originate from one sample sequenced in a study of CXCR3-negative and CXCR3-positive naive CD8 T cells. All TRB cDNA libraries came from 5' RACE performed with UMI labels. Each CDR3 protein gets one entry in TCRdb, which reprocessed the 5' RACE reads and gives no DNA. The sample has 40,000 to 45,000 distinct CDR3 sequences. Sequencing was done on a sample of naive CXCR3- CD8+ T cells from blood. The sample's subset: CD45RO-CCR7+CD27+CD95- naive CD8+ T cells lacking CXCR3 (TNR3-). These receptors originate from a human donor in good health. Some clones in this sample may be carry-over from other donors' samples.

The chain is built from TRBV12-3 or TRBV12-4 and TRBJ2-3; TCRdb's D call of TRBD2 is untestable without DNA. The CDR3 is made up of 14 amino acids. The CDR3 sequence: CASRPDYSTDTQYF.

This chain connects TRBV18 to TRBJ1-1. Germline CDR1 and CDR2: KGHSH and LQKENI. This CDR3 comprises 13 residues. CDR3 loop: CASSPEGSTEAFF.

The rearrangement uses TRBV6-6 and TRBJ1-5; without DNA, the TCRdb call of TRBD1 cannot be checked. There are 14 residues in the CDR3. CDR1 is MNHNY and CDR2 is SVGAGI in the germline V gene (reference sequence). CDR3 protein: CASSPTTGRQPQHF.

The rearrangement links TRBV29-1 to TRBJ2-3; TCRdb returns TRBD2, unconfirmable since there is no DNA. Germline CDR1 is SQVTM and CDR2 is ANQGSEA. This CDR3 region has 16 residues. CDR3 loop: CSVEEVGALGTDTQYF.

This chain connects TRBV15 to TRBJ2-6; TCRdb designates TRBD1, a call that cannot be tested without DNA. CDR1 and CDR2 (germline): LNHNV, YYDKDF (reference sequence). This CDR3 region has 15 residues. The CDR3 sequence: CATGQGASGANVLTF.

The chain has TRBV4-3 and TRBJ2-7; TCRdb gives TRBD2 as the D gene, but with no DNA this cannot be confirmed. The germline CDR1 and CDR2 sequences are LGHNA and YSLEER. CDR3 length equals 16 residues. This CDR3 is CASSQVGVGVTYEQYF.

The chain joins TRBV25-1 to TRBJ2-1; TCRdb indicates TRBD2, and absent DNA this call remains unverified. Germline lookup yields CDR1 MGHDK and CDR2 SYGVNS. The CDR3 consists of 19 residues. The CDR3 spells CASSGPGLAGFVSYNEQFF.

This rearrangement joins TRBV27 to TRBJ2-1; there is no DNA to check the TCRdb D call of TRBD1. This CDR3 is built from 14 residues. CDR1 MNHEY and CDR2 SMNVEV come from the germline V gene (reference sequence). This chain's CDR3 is CASSRPGQGNEQFF.

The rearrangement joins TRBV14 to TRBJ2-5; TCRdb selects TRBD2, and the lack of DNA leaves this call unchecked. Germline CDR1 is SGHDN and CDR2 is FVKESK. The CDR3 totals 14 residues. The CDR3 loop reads CASSRLGSLETQYF.

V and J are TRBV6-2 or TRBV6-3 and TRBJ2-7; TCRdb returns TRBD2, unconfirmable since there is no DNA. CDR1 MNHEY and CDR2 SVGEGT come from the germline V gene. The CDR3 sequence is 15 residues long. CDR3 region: CASTLRRFSSYEQYF.

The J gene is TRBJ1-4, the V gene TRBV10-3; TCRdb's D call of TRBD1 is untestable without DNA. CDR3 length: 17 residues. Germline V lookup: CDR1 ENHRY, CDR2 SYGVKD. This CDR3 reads CAISETEQGGGNEKLFF.

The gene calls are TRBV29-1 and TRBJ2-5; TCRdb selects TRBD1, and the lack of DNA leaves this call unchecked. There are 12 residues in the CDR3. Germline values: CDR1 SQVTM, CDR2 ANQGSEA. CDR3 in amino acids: CSVFGQVGTQYF.

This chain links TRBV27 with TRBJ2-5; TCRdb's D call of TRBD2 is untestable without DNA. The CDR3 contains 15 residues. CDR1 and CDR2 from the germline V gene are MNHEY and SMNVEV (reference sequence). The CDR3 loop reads CASSLSLSGSETQYF.

This CDR3 is CSATVGRSSPLHF. J is TRBJ1-6 and V is TRBV20-1. The germline V gene encodes CDR1 DFQATT and CDR2 SNEGSKA (reference sequence). The CDR3 consists of 13 residues.

CDR3: CASSPGPTYEQYF. The J gene is TRBJ2-7, the V gene TRBV7-9; TCRdb's D call, TRBD2, is unchecked because there is no DNA. From germline, CDR1 is SEHNR and CDR2 FQNEAQ (reference sequence). The CDR3 is 13 amino acids.

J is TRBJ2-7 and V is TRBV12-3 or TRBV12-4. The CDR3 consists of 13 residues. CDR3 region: CASSFGLSYEQYF.

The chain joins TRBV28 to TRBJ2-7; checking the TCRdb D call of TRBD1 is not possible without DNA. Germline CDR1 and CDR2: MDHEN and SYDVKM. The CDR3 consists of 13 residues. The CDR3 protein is CASSFPQGPEQYF.

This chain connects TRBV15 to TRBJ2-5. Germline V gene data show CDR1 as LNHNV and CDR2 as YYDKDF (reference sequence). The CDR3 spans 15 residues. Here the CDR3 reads CATSRDLGAEETQYF.

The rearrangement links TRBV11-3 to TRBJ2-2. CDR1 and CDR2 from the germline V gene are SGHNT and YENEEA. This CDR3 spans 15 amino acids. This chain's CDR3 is CASRTSSLFIRELFF.

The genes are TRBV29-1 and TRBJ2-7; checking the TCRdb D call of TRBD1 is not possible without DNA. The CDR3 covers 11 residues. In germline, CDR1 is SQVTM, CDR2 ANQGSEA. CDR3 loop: CSVERGTWQYF.

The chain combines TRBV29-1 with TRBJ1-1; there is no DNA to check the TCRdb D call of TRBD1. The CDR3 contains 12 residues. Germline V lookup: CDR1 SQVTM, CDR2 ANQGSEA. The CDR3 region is CSVFPGNTEAFF. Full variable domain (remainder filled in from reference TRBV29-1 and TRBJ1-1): SAVISQKPSRDICQRGTSLTIQCQVDSQVTMMFWYRQQPGQSLTLIATANQGSEATYESGFVIDKFPISRPNLTFSTLTVSNMSPEDSSIYLCSVFPGNTEAFFGQGTRLTVV.

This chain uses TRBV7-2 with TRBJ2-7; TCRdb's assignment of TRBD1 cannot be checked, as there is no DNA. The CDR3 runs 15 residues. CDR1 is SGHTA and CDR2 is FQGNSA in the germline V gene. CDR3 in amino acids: CASSLPLQVSYEQYF. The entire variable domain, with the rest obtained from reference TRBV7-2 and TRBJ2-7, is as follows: GAGVSQSPSNKVTEKGKDVELRCDPISGHTALYWYRQSLGQGLEFLIYFQGNSAPDKSGLPSDRFSAERTGGSVSTLTIQRTQQEDSAVYLCASSLPLQVSYEQYFGPGTRLTVT.

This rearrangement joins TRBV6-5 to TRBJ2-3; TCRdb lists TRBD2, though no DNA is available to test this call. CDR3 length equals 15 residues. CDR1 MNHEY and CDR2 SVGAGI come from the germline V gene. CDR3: CASDLTSGSTDTQYF.

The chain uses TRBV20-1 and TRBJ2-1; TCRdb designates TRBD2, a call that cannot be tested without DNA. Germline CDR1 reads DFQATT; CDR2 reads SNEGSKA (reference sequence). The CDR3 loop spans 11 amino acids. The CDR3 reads CSATRRNEQFF.

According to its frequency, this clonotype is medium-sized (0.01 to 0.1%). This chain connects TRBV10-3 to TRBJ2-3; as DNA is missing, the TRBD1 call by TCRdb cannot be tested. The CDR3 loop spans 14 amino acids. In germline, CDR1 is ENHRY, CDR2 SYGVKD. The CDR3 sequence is CASRDGTDTDTQYF.

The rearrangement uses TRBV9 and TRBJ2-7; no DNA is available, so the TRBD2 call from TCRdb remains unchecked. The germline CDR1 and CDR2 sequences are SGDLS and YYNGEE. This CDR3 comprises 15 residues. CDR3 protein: CASSALAVGSYEQYF.

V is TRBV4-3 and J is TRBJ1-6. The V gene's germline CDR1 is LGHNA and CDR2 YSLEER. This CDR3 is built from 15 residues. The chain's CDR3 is CASSQDRPENSPLHF.

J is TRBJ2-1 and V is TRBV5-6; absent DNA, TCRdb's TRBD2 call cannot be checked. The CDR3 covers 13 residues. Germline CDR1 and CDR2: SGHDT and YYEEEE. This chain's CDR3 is CASSSGLERVQFF.

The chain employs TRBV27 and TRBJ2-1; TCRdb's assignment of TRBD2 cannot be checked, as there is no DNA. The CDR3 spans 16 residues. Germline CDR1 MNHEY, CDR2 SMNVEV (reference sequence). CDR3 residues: CASSSDERGPGNEQFF.

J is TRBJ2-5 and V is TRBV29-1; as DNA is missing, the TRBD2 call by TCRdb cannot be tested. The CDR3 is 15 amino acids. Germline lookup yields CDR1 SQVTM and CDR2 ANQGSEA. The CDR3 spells CSVVWTGQAQETQYF.

The CDR3: CASSSHSQMNTEAFF. This rearrangement joins TRBV7-6 to TRBJ1-1. The germline gives CDR1 SGHVS, CDR2 FNYEAQ. This CDR3 comprises 15 residues.

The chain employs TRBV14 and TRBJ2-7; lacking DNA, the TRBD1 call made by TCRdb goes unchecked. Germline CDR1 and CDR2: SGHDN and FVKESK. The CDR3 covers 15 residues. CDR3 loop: CASSDRTGGIHEQYF.